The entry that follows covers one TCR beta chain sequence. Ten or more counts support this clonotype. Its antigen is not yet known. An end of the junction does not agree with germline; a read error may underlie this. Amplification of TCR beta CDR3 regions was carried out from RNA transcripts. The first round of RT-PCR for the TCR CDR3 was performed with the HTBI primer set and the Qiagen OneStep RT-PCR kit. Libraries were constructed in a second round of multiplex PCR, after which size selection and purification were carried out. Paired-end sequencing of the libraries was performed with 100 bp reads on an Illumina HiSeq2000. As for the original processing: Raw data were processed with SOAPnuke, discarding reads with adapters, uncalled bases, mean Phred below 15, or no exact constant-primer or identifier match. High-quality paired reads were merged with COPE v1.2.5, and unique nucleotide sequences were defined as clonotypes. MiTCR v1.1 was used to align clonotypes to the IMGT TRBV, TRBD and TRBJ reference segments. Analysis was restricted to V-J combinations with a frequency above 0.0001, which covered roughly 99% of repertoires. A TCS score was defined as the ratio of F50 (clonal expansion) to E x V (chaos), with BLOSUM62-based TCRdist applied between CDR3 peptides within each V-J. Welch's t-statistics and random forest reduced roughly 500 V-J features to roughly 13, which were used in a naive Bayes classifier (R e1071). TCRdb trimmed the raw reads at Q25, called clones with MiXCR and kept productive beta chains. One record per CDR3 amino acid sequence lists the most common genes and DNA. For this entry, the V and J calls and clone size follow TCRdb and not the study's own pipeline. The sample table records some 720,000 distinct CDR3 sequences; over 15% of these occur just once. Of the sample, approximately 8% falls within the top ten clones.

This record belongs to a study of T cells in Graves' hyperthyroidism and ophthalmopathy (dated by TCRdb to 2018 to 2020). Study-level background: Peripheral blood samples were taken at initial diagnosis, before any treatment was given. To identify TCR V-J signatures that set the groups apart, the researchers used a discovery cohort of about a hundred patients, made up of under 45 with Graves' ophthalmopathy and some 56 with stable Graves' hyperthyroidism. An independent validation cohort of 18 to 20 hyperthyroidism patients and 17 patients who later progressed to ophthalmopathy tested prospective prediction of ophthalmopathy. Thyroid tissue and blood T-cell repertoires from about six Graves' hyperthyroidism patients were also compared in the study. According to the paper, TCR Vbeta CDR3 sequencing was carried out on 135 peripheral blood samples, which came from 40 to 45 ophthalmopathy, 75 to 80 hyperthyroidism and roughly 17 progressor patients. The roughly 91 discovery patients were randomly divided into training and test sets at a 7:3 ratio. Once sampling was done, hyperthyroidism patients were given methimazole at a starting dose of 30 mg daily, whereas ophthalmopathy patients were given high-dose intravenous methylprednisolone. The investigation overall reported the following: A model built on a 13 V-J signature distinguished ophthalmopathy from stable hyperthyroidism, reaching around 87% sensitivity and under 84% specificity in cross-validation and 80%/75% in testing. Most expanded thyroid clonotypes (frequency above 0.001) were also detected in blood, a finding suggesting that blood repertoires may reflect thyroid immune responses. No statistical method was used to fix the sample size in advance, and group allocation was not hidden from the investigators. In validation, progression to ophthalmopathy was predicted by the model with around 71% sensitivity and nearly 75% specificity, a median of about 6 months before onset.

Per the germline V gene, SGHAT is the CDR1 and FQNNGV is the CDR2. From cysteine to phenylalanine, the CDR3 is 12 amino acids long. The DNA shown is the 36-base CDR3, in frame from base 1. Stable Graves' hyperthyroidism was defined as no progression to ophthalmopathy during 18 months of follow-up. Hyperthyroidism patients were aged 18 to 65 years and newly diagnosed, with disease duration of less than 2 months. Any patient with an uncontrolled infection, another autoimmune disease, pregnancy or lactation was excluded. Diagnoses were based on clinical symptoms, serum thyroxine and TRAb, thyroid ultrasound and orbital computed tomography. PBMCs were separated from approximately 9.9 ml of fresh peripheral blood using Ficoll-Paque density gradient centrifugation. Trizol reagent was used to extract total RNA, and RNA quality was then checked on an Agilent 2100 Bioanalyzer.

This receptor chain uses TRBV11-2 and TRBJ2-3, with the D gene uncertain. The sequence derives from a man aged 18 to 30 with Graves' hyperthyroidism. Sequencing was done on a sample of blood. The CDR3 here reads CTSSPFSDRQYF. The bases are TGTACCAGCAGCCCCTTCTCAGATAGACAGTATTTT.